The 14 T cell receptor beta chains presented below share a single source sample, sequenced in a study of blood T cell repertoires in COVID-19. Generated by immunoSEQ multiplex PCR, the TCRdb table keeps only in-frame clones and is missing some. This repertoire shows roughly 150,000 clones, 70% to 90% found once; its top ten account for under 3%. Sequenced sample: peripheral blood. The source is a woman at least 80 years old with COVID-19, enrolled during active disease.

This rearrangement joins TRBV5-1 to TRBJ2-7; 10 bases fit TRBD2. The V gene end was trimmed by 1 base and the J gene end by 5 bases; junction bases not matched to a gene: 6. Per germline, CDR1 SGHRS and CDR2 YFSETQ. CDR3 size: 15 residues. The CDR3 region has the DNA TGCGCCAGCAGCTTGTCGGGACTAGCGACCCACGAGCAGTACTTC. Encoded protein: CASSLSGLATHEQYF.

This rearrangement joins TRBV6-5 to TRBJ1-1, with D possibly TRBD1 on 5 matching bases. The V end lost 8 bases, the J end lost 11 bases, and 15 bases lay between the germline ends. The CDR3 is 11 residues long. Germline V CDR1 and CDR2: MNHEY, SVGAGI. The CDR3, as DNA: TGTGCCAGCCTACAGGCTGCACGGGCTTTCTTT. Protein: CASLQAARAFF.

The chain carries TRBV27 and TRBJ2-5, with 8 bases aligning to TRBD2. CDR3 size: 15 residues. V was clipped by 5 bases and J by 2 bases; unmatched bases: 7. CDR1 is MNHEY and CDR2 is SMNVEV in the germline V gene (reference sequence). CDR3: CASSRSGTRQETQYF. The CDR3, as DNA: TGTGCCAGCAGTCGTTCCGGGACTAGGCAAGAGACCCAGTACTTC.

This chain uses TRBV19 with TRBJ2-5; 8 bases align to TRBD1. The CDR3 length is 14 residues. With V trimmed by 5 bases and J by 4 bases, 6 bases remained unmatched. Germline loops: CDR1 LNHDA, CDR2 SQIVND (reference sequence). The CDR3 spells CASSPRGRRETQYF. The DNA for the CDR3 is TGTGCCAGTAGTCCCAGGGGGCGTCGAGAGACCCAGTACTTC.

About this clone: This specimen includes other DNA sequences encoding the same CDR3. The V gene is TRBV19, the J gene TRBJ1-2; D is unclear. The CDR3 extends over 13 amino acids. Trimming pared 3 bases from V and 1 base from J, leaving 6 bases between. Germline CDR1 and CDR2: LNHDA and SQIVND (reference sequence). CDR3 sequence: CASSIAGNYGYTF. The CDR3, as DNA: TGTGCCAGTAGTATTGCGGGTAACTATGGCTACACCTTC.

The gene calls are TRBV6-2 or TRBV6-3 and TRBJ2-5, with 8 bases aligning to TRBD2. The CDR3 has 14 amino acids. With 6 bases clipped from V and 5 bases from J, the junction kept 8 bases outside the gene matches. CDR1 and CDR2 (germline): MNHEY, SVGEGT. The CDR3 region is CASSPGLVFETQYF. Here the CDR3 DNA reads TGTGCCAGCAGCCCGGGACTAGTCTTCGAGACCCAGTACTTC.

The V gene is TRBV20-1, the J gene TRBJ1-1, with D possibly being TRBD1 (5 bases). This CDR3 has 12 amino acids. Germline values: CDR1 DFQATT, CDR2 SNEGSKA (reference sequence). The ends were cut back, 3 bases at V and 6 bases at J, with 11 bases in the middle. CDR3 protein: CSASGRGAEAFF. Written as DNA, the CDR3 is TGCAGTGCTAGTGGGAGGGGCGCTGAAGCTTTCTTT.

The gene calls are TRBV20-1 and TRBJ2-7; TRBD2 matches at 10 bases. The germline V gene encodes CDR1 DFQATT and CDR2 SNEGSKA (reference sequence). The CDR3 covers 13 residues. V trimming: 3 bases; J trimming: 5 bases; junction bases outside the gene matches: 4. The CDR3 reads CSASGLAGDEQYF. The CDR3 nucleotides are TGCAGTGCTAGTGGTCTAGCGGGAGACGAGCAGTACTTC.

The chain recombines TRBV28 with TRBJ1-6, with D possibly TRBD1 on 5 matching bases. Trimming stripped 6 bases from V and 7 bases from J, with 10 bases between. The CDR3 sequence is 13 residues long. In germline, CDR1 is MDHEN, CDR2 SYDVKM. The CDR3: CASSARQNSPLHF. CDR3 DNA: TGTGCCAGCAGCGCCAGACAGAATTCACCCCTCCACTTT.

A word on this clone: The identical CDR3 is also encoded by other nucleotide sequences in the sample. This rearrangement joins TRBV5-6 to TRBJ2-1; no reliable D call. Germline V lookup: CDR1 SGHDT, CDR2 YYEEEE. Trimming took 2 bases from V and 6 from J, leaving 3 bases between them. The CDR3 contains 11 residues. CDR3 in amino acids: CASSLANEQFF. CDR3 DNA sequence: TGTGCCAGCAGCTTAGCCAATGAGCAGTTCTTC. The full variable domain, completed using reference TRBV5-6 and TRBJ2-1, is DAGVTQSPTHLIKTRGQQVTLRCSPKSGHDTVSWYQQALGQGPQFIFQYYEEEERQRGNFPDRFSGHQFPNYSSELNVNALLLGDSALYLCASSLANEQFFGPGTRLTVL.

The genes are TRBV11-3 and TRBJ2-2, with D possibly matching TRBD1 (6 bases). CDR3 length: 13 amino acids. Trimming removed 4 bases from V and 5 bases from J, with 8 bases in between. Per germline, CDR1 SGHNT and CDR2 YENEEA. CDR3 residues: CASSSGVTGELFF. DNA for the CDR3: TGTGCCAGCAGCTCAGGGGTTACCGGGGAGCTGTTTTTT.

The chain links TRBV6-6 to TRBJ2-7; D possibly corresponds to TRBD1 (6 bases). Germline lookup yields CDR1 MNHNY and CDR2 SVGAGI (reference sequence). The germline V and J ends were trimmed by 10 bases and 0 bases, with 10 bases remaining between them. CDR3 length: 12 amino acids. CDR3 loop: CATQDSSYEQYF. CDR3 sequence (DNA): TGTGCCACCCAGGACAGCTCCTACGAGCAGTACTTC.

This chain joins TRBV15 and TRBJ1-5; TRBD1 matches at 7 bases. The CDR3 runs 13 residues. Trimming took 0 bases from V and 9 from J; bases not matched to a gene: 2. Germline V gene sequence: CDR1 LNHNV, CDR2 YYDKDF (reference sequence). CDR3 region: CATSREQGLPQHF. CDR3 bases: TGTGCCACCAGCAGAGAACAGGGGCTGCCCCAGCATTTT.

The chain combines TRBV11-3 with TRBJ2-2; 8 bases align to TRBD2. The CDR3 loop spans 14 amino acids. V was clipped by 1 base and J by 7 bases; unmatched bases: 2. The germline V gene has CDR1 SGHNT and CDR2 YENEEA. The CDR3, as DNA: TGTGCCAGCAGCTTAGCGGGAGGGCACGGGGAGCTGTTTTTT. Its protein product is CASSLAGGHGELFF.